This T cell receptor (beta chain) appears in the sequencing data of a study of blood T cell repertoires in COVID-19. On the study more broadly: The study drew acute and convalescent COVID-19 samples from the United States, Italy and Spain. Sources were T cells, B-cell-depleted T cells, or PBMCs; the material itself was cDNA or gDNA.

The CDR3 length is 15 residues. Germline lookup yields CDR1 SGHAT and CDR2 FQNNGV. V was clipped by 1 base and J by 4 bases; unmatched bases: 6. Study processing details: Nucleated cell number was recorded as an estimate derived from reference gene primer amplification. Assay used: immunoSEQ multiplex PCR; TCRdb lists only in-frame clones, some missing. Clonal size and the V and J genes are those of that table, whereas D and trimming came from the DNA. The table has roughly 45,000 clones, around 90% seen once. The origin of this receptor is a man aged 65 to 79 with active COVID-19. Sequenced: peripheral blood. The chain employs TRBV11-2 and TRBJ2-7, with 8 bases aligning to TRBD1. CDR3 nucleotide sequence: TGTGCCAGCAGCTTAGTTAGGACAGGGTCGTACGAGCAGTACTTC. It translates to CASSLVRTGSYEQYF. Drawing the rest from reference TRBV11-2 and TRBJ2-7, the complete variable domain is EAGVAQSPRYKIIEKRQSVAFWCNPISGHATLYWYQQILGQGPKLLIQFQNNGVVDDSQLPKDRFSAERLKGVDSTLKIQPAKLEDSAVYLCASSLVRTGSYEQYFGPGTRLTVT.